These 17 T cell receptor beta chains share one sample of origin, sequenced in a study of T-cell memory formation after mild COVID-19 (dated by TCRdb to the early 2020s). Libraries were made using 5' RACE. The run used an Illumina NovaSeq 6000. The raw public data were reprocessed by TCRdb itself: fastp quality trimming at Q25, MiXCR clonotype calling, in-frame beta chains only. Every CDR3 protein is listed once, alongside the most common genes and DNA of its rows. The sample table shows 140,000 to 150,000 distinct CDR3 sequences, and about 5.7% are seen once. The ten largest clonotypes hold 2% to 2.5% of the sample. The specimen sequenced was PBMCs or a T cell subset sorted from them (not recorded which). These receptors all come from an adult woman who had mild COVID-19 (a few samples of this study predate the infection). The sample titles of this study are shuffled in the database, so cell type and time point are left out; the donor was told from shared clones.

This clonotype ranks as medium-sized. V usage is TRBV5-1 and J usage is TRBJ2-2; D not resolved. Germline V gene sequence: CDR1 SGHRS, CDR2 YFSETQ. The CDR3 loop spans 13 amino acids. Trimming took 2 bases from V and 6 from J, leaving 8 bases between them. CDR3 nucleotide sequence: TGCGCCAGCAGCTTCGGGCAGCCCGGGGAGCTGTTTTTT. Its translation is CASSFGQPGELFF.

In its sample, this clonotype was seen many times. Here the CDR3 reads CASSEGTLANYGYTF. CDR3 DNA sequence: TGTGCCAGCAGCGAGGGGACGCTTGCTAACTATGGCTACACCTTC. The rearrangement uses TRBV9 and TRBJ1-2; possible D gene TRBD1, 5 bases. In germline, CDR1 is SGDLS, CDR2 YYNGEE. The CDR3 is made up of 15 amino acids. Trimming pared 3 bases from V and 0 bases from J, leaving 12 bases between.

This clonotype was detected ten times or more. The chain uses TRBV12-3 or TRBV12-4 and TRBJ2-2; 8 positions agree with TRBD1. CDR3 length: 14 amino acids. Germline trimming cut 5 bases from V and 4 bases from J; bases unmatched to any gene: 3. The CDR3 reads CASSRQGTTGELFF. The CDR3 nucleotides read TGTGCCAGCAGTAGACAGGGGACCACCGGGGAGCTGTTTTTT.

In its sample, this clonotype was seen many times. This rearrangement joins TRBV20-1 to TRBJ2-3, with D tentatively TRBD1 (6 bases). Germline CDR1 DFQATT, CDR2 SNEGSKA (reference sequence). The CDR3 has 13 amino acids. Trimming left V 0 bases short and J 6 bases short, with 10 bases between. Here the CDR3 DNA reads TGCAGTGCTAGAGATGTGGGGGCGGATACGCAGTATTTT. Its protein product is CSARDVGADTQYF.

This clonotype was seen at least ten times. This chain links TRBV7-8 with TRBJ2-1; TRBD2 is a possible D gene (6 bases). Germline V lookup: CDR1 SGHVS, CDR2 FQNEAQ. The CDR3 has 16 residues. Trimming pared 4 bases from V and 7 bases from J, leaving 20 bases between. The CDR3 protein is CASSSALARPKNEQFF. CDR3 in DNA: TGTGCCAGCAGCTCGGCACTAGCTCGACCTAAAAATGAGCAGTTCTTC.

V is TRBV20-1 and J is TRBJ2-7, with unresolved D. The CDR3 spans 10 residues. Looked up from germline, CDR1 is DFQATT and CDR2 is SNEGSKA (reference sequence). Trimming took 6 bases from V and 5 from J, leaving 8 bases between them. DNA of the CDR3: TGCAGTGCGCATGTCCACGAGCAGTACTTC. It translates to CSAHVHEQYF.

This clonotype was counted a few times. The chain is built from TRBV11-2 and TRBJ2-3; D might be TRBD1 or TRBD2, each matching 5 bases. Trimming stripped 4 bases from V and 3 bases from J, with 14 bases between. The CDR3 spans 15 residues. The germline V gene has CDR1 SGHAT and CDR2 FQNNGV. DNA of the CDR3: TGTGCCAGCAGCTCCCCGGGGACGGCTACAGATACGCAGTATTTT. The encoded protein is CASSSPGTATDTQYF. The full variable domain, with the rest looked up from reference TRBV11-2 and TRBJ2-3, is EAGVAQSPRYKIIEKRQSVAFWCNPISGHATLYWYQQILGQGPKLLIQFQNNGVVDDSQLPKDRFSAERLKGVDSTLKIQPAKLEDSAVYLCASSSPGTATDTQYFGPGTRLTVL.

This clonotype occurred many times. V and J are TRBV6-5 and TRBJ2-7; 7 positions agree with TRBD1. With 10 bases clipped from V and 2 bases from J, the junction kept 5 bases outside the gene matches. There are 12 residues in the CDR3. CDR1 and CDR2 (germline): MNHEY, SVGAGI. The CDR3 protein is CATRDRTYEQYF. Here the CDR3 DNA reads TGTGCCACCCGGGACAGAACCTACGAGCAGTACTTC.

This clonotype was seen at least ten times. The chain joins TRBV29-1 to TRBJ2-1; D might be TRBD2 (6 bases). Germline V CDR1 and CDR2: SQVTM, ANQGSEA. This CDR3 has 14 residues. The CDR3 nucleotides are TGCACCGGTGGGAGGTCATTCTCCTACAATGAGCAGTTCTTC. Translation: CTGGRSFSYNEQFF.

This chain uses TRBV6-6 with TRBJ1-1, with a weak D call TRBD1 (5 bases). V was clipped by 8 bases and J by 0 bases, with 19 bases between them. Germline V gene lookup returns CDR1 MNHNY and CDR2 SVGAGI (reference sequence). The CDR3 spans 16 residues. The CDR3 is CASGLSKGLMNTEAFF. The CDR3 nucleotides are TGTGCCAGCGGTTTAAGTAAGGGGCTTATGAACACTGAAGCTTTCTTT.

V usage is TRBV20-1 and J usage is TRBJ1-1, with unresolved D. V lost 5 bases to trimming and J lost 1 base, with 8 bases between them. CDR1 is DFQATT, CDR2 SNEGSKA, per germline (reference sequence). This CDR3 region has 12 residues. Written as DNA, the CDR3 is TGCAGTGCTCATGACCCGAACACTGAAGCTTTCTTT. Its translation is CSAHDPNTEAFF.

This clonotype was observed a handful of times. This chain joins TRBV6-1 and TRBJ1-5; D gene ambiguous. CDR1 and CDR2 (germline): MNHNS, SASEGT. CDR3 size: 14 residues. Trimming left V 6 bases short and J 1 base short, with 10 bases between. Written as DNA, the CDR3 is TGTGCCAGCAGCCAGTTCGGAAGCAATCAGCCCCAGCATTTT. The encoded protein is CASSQFGSNQPQHF.

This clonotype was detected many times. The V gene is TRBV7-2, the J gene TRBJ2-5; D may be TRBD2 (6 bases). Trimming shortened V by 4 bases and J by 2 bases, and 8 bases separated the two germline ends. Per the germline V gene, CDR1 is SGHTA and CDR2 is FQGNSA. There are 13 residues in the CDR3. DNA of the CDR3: TGTGCCAGCAGCTCGGGGGTGCAAGAGACCCAGTACTTC. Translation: CASSSGVQETQYF.

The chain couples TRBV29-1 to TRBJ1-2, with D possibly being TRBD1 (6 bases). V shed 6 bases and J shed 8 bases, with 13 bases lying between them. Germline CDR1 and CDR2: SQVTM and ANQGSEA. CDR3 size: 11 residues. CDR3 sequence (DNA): TGCAGCGTCAAGGGGGGGGACGGCTACACCTTC. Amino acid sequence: CSVKGGDGYTF.

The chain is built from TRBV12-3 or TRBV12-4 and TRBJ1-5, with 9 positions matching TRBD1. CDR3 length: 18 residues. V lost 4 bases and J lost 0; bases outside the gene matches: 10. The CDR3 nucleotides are TGTGCCAGCAGTTCCCGGGACAGGGCCGACGATAGCAATCAGCCCCAGCATTTT. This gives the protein CASSSRDRADDSNQPQHF.

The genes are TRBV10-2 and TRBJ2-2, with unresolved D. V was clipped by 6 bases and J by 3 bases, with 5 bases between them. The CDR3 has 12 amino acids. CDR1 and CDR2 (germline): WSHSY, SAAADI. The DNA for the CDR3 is TGCGCCAGCAGAAGGGACACCGGGGAGCTGTTTTTT. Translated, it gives CASRRDTGELFF.

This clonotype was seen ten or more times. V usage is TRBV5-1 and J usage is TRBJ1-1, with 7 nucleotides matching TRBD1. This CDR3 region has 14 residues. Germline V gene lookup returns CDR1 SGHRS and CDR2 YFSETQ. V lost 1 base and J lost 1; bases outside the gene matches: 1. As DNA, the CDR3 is TGCGCCAGCAGCTTGAGACAGGGGAACACTGAAGCTTTCTTT. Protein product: CASSLRQGNTEAFF.